This T cell receptor (beta chain) was profiled in a study of glioma-infiltrating T cells. Whole-study results and caveats: Non-neoplastic patients had below-expected tissue-blood divergence, while all gliomas exceeded expectation. Patients with low tissue-blood divergence carried a signature set of shared blood CDR3 motifs. Tissue and blood shared very few CDR3 sequences.

Germline V gene data show CDR1 as MNHEY and CDR2 as SMNVEV (reference sequence). The CDR3 extends over 17 amino acids. The V gene lost 3 bases and the J gene lost 5 bases, with 22 bases spanning the gap. Amplification of TCR alpha and beta CDR3 regions from RNA used iRepertoire nested multiplex PCR. Tissue mRNA or PBMC total RNA, about 85-400 ng, went into one-step reverse transcription and amplification. Each CDR3 protein is one row after TCRdb ran MiXCR on the multiplex PCR reads. The sample carries more than 300,000 distinct CDR3 sequences, around 38% recorded once. This clonotype was observed a handful of times. Its antigen remains unidentified.

The TCR sequence derives from a human donor with low-grade glioma or glioblastoma, undergoing nonglioma brain surgery, or in good health (not recorded which). Sequenced input: glioma tissue, nonneoplastic brain tissue, or PBMCs (not recorded which). The gene calls are TRBV27 and TRBJ1-2; D is unclear. CDR3 residues: CASSFRPTHAPPYGYTF. In DNA form, the CDR3 reads TGTGCCAGCAGTTTTCGCCCTACTCACGCCCCCCCATATGGCTACACCTTC.